The 6 T cell receptor beta chains below all came from one sample that was sequenced in a study of neurological immune-mediated disorders. MiXCR was run by TCRdb on the 5' RACE reads, yielding one entry per CDR3 protein. The data hold tens of thousands of distinct CDR3 sequences, with 4% to 6% observed a single time. What was sequenced was PBMCs. The source is a woman in her 30s with multiple sclerosis.

This clonotype was detected ten times or more. V gene TRBV5-1 combines with J gene TRBJ1-4, with no clear D. The CDR3 loop spans 14 amino acids. Trimming stripped 4 bases from V and 0 bases from J, with 7 bases between. CDR1 SGHRS and CDR2 YFSETQ come from the germline V gene. In nucleotides, the CDR3 is TGCGCCAGCAGCAGGGAGACAACTAATGAAAAACTGTTTTTT. This translates into CASSRETTNEKLFF. Together with reference TRBV5-1 and TRBJ1-4, the CDR3 gives the full variable domain: KAGVTQTPRYLIKTRGQQVTLSCSPISGHRSVSWYQQTPGQGLQFLFEYFSETQRNKGNFPGRFSGRQFSNSRSEMNVSTLELGDSALYLCASSRETTNEKLFFGSGTQLSVL.

This sequence joins TRBV5-1 and TRBJ2-5, with 9 bases lining up with TRBD1. CDR3 length equals 15 residues. V dropped 4 bases and J dropped 4; count of bases not matched to a gene: 8. Per the germline V gene, CDR1 is SGHRS and CDR2 is YFSETQ. The CDR3 DNA sequence: TGCGCCAGCAGCCCTACAGGGGGCAGTGGAGAGACCCAGTACTTC. Protein sequence: CASSPTGGSGETQYF. Combining the CDR3 with reference TRBV5-1 and TRBJ2-5 gives the whole variable domain KAGVTQTPRYLIKTRGQQVTLSCSPISGHRSVSWYQQTPGQGLQFLFEYFSETQRNKGNFPGRFSGRQFSNSRSEMNVSTLELGDSALYLCASSPTGGSGETQYFGPGTRLLVL.

In this sample, this clonotype turned up many times. The chain couples TRBV20-1 to TRBJ2-4; no clear D. Germline V gene sequence: CDR1 DFQATT, CDR2 SNEGSKA (reference sequence). The CDR3 is 14 residues long. The V end lost 2 bases, the J end lost 2 bases, and 10 bases lay between the germline ends. The CDR3 sequence is CSARWWGTKNIQYF. The CDR3 DNA reads TGCAGTGCTAGATGGTGGGGAACCAAAAACATTCAGTACTTC.

The V gene is TRBV10-1, the J gene TRBJ2-1, with a weak D call TRBD1 (5 bases). The germline CDR1 and CDR2 sequences are WNHNN and SYGVQD (reference sequence). Trimming stripped 2 bases from V and 16 bases from J, with 15 bases between. The CDR3 is made up of 12 amino acids. The CDR3 nucleotides read TGCGCCAGCAGTGAGAGCCAGGGTCCGACTTTCTTC. Translated, it gives CASSESQGPTFF.

There are many counts of this clonotype. This chain joins TRBV5-6 and TRBJ2-3, with a tentative D call TRBD2 (6 bases). CDR3 length: 12 residues. V shed 5 bases and J shed 3 bases, with 7 bases lying between them. Germline-derived CDR1 and CDR2 are SGHDT and YYEEEE. The CDR3 DNA sequence: TGTGCCAGCAGTGGGGGGACAGATACGCAGTATTTT. Encoded protein: CASSGGTDTQYF.

At least ten counts were recorded for this clonotype. The genes are TRBV28 and TRBJ1-2, with a possible D match to TRBD1 (6 bases). CDR3 length: 18 residues. The germline CDR1 and CDR2 sequences are MDHEN and SYDVKM. V was cut by 5 bases and J by 4 bases, with 26 bases left in between. The CDR3 nucleotides read TGTGCCAGCAGTACCCAGACAGGCCGGGTAAGGGATATCTATGGCTACACCTTC. As protein: CASSTQTGRVRDIYGYTF.